The 29 T cell receptor beta chains below all came from one sample that was sequenced in a study of cytomegalovirus exposure and HLA in healthy donors. PCR involved 60 Vbeta and 13 Jbeta primers. Clones were read by immunoSEQ multiplex PCR, and TCRdb kept only the in-frame ones, dropping some. The sample comprises approximately 100,000 clones, 74% of which are singletons, and roughly 2.7% rests with the top ten. Input material: PBMCs. The receptors originated from a man aged 50-59 years in good health and CMV-seropositive.

This rearrangement joins TRBV7-9 to TRBJ1-1; D unresolved. The CDR3 sequence is 13 residues long. The V gene's germline CDR1 is SEHNR and CDR2 FQNEAQ (reference sequence). The V end was cut by 1 base, the J end by 4 bases, with 7 bases between. The CDR3 DNA follows: TGTGCCAGCAGCTTAGTGTCGAGCACTGAAGCTTTCTTT. As protein: CASSLVSSTEAFF.

This chain joins TRBV5-6 and TRBJ2-1, with 10 bases lining up with TRBD2. The CDR3 totals 14 residues. With 2 bases clipped from V and 8 bases from J, the junction kept 4 bases outside the gene matches. The germline V gene has CDR1 SGHDT and CDR2 YYEEEE. CDR3: CASSLASGSDEQFF. The CDR3 coding sequence is TGTGCCAGCAGCTTAGCTAGCGGGAGCGATGAGCAGTTCTTC.

This sequence joins TRBV6-6 and TRBJ1-4; D call uncertain. The CDR3 length is 14 residues. V was pared by 0 bases and J by 8 bases, with 10 bases between. Germline-derived CDR1 and CDR2 are MNHNY and SVGAGI (reference sequence). DNA of the CDR3: TGTGCCAGCAGTTACTCGGGCCAGGTCGAAAAACTGTTTTTT. Translation gives CASSYSGQVEKLFF.

This clone came up a few times. The V call is TRBV2, the J call TRBJ2-1; 11 nucleotides match TRBD2. J was trimmed by 10 bases and V by 3 bases; bases with no gene match: 8. The CDR3 is 15 amino acids. Per the germline V gene, CDR1 is SNHLY and CDR2 is FYNNEI. CDR3 residues: CASSDGVAGGREQFF. Written as DNA, the CDR3 is TGTGCCAGCAGTGACGGGGTAGCGGGGGGGAGGGAGCAGTTCTTC.

The chain employs TRBV7-3 and TRBJ2-1; 7 bases align to TRBD2. Germline CDR1 SGHTA, CDR2 FQGTGA. The CDR3 runs 15 residues. Losses at the gene ends were 4 bases for V and 1 base for J; bases not matched to a gene: 4. CDR3 sequence: CASSWASGSYNEQFF. The CDR3 DNA reads TGTGCCAGCAGCTGGGCTAGCGGATCCTACAATGAGCAGTTCTTC.

V and J are TRBV7-7 and TRBJ1-4, with 8 bases fitting TRBD1. The CDR3 has 15 amino acids. Germline CDR1 reads SSHAT; CDR2 reads FNYEAQ (reference sequence). The trim removed 5 bases at V and 3 bases at J, leaving 5 bases unmatched. This CDR3 reads CASSDRTGPNEKLFF. The CDR3 region has the DNA TGTGCCAGCAGCGACAGGACAGGGCCTAATGAAAAACTGTTTTTT.

This chain connects TRBV6-5 to TRBJ2-7, with D possibly being TRBD1 (6 bases). Germline-derived CDR1 and CDR2 are MNHEY and SVGAGI. The CDR3 has 16 amino acids. V gave up 0 bases and J gave up 2 bases, with 14 bases separating them. This CDR3 reads CASSYSDSYLPYEQYF. The DNA of the CDR3 is TGTGCCAGCAGTTACTCGGACAGCTACCTTCCCTACGAGCAGTACTTC.

J is TRBJ1-1 and V is TRBV6-6; D uncertain. CDR3 length: 13 amino acids. V was trimmed by 10 bases and J by 3 bases, leaving 15 bases between them. Germline V CDR1 and CDR2: MNHNY, SVGAGI (reference sequence). The CDR3 here is CATRETRDTEAFF. The CDR3 DNA reads TGTGCCACCAGAGAGACCCGGGACACTGAAGCTTTCTTT.

The gene calls are TRBV4-1 and TRBJ1-1; D call uncertain. The V end lost 1 base, the J end lost 2 bases, and 8 bases lay between the germline ends. CDR1 and CDR2 (germline): MGHRA, YSYEKL. The CDR3 is 14 amino acids. CDR3 residues: CASSQGAGNTEAFF. The CDR3 DNA is TGCGCCAGCAGCCAAGGGGCGGGCAACACTGAAGCTTTCTTT.

This sequence joins TRBV6-5 and TRBJ1-2; a weak D match, TRBD1 (6 bases). Germline CDR1 reads MNHEY; CDR2 reads SVGAGI. This CDR3 comprises 12 residues. The CDR3 bases are TGTGTATCGGGGGGCACTTACTATGGCTACACCTTC. Translating it yields CVSGGTYYGYTF.

V usage is TRBV12-5 and J usage is TRBJ1-6; D not certain. V was pared by 1 base and J by 4 bases, with 5 bases between. The CDR3 is made up of 14 amino acids. Germline CDR1 reads LGHNT; CDR2 reads FRNRAP. Here the CDR3 DNA reads TGTGCTAGTGGTTTGGGTAGTTATAATTCACCCCTCCACTTT. Encoded protein: CASGLGSYNSPLHF.

The J gene is TRBJ2-5, the V gene TRBV2; TRBD2 might be the D (7 bases). The CDR3 sequence is 15 residues long. V was clipped by 0 bases and J by 2 bases, with 10 bases between them. Germline V gene lookup returns CDR1 SNHLY and CDR2 FYNNEI. CDR3 loop: CASSEARGGQETQYF. The DNA for the CDR3 is TGTGCCAGCAGTGAAGCGAGGGGGGGTCAAGAGACCCAGTACTTC.

This clone has only one observation. The rearrangement links TRBV4-1 to TRBJ2-3; 10 bases map to TRBD1. Germline CDR1 is MGHRA and CDR2 is YSYEKL. V lost 4 bases to trimming and J lost 2 bases; unmatched junction nucleotides: 6. The CDR3 runs to 16 residues. CDR3 sequence: CASSRAGTGVTDTQYF. DNA for the CDR3: TGCGCCAGCAGCCGCGCCGGGACAGGGGTCACAGATACGCAGTATTTT.

The J gene is TRBJ1-1, the V gene TRBV9; tentatively, D is TRBD1 (6 bases). The length of the CDR3 is 15 residues. V was trimmed by 0 bases and J by 6 bases, leaving 15 bases between them. Germline V gives CDR1 SGDLS, CDR2 YYNGEE. CDR3 sequence: CASSVGGGRLSEAFF. The CDR3 DNA reads TGTGCCAGCAGCGTAGGAGGGGGACGCCTCTCTGAAGCTTTCTTT.

The chain is built from TRBV30 and TRBJ2-7, with 8 positions matching TRBD2. This CDR3 has 14 residues. The V and J ends lost 2 bases and 0 bases, in that order; junction bases with no gene match: 3. Germline V gives CDR1 GTSNPN, CDR2 SVGIG (reference sequence). CDR3 in amino acids: CAWSFSGISYEQYF. CDR3 coding DNA: TGTGCCTGGAGTTTTAGCGGGATCTCCTACGAGCAGTACTTC.

This clone was found once. V gene TRBV18 combines with J gene TRBJ2-7; 9 bases line up with TRBD2. V lost 3 bases, J lost 4 bases, and 4 bases stayed unmatched. The CDR3 contains 14 residues. Germline V gene data show CDR1 as KGHSH and CDR2 as LQKENI. CDR3 amino acids: CASSPASGIYEQYF. CDR3 nucleotides: TGTGCCAGCTCACCCGCTAGCGGGATATACGAGCAGTACTTC. The full variable domain, its missing parts supplied by reference TRBV18 and TRBJ2-7, is NAGVMQNPRHLVRRRGQEARLRCSPMKGHSHVYWYRQLPEEGLKFMVYLQKENIIDESGMPKERFSAEFPKEGPSILRIQQVVRGDSAAYFCASSPASGIYEQYFGPGTRLTVT.

The chain is built from TRBV10-3 and TRBJ2-5; D might be TRBD1 (8 bases). The CDR3 is made up of 12 amino acids. From germline, CDR1 is ENHRY and CDR2 SYGVKD. The V gene lost 9 bases and the J gene lost 5 bases, with 13 bases spanning the gap. DNA of the CDR3: TGTGCCATACAGGGGGAGGGGGAGACCCAGTACTTC. Residues: CAIQGEGETQYF.

Comment on this clone: The sample holds other DNA sequences that translate to the same CDR3. The chain combines TRBV18 with TRBJ2-2, with TRBD2 as a possible D gene (5 bases). V lost 3 bases and J lost 0, with 8 bases in between. CDR1 and CDR2 from the germline V gene are KGHSH and LQKENI. The CDR3 has 15 residues. CDR3 residues: CASSPRAANTGELFF. CDR3 sequence (DNA): TGTGCCAGCTCACCGAGGGCTGCGAACACCGGGGAGCTGTTTTTT.

This clone has a handful of counts. The rearrangement joins TRBV4-1 to TRBJ1-1; D not resolved. This CDR3 is 19 amino acids long. Germline-derived CDR1 and CDR2 are MGHRA and YSYEKL. Trimming left V 3 bases short and J 4 bases short, with 27 bases between. This chain's CDR3 is CASSHSREISRTTGTEAFF. The CDR3 coding sequence is TGCGCCAGCAGCCATTCTAGAGAAATCTCACGGACTACGGGCACTGAAGCTTTCTTT.

The CDR3 region is CASSVASGGTEQYF. Written as DNA, the CDR3 is TGTGCCAGCAGCGTAGCTAGCGGGGGTACCGAGCAGTACTTC. This chain uses TRBV9 with TRBJ2-7; 10 positions agree with TRBD2. This CDR3 has 14 amino acids. With V trimmed by 0 bases and J by 6 bases, 3 bases remained unmatched. CDR1 and CDR2 (germline): SGDLS, YYNGEE.

This chain links TRBV11-3 with TRBJ2-2; D perhaps matches TRBD1 (6 bases). The CDR3 has 14 residues. CDR1 SGHNT and CDR2 YENEEA come from the germline V gene. Trimming pared 3 bases from V and 4 bases from J, leaving 9 bases between. CDR3: CASSFSQGTGELFF. The CDR3 bases are TGTGCCAGCAGCTTCTCACAGGGCACCGGGGAGCTGTTTTTT.

This clone has a single count. V gene TRBV27 combines with J gene TRBJ2-7, with D possibly TRBD1 on 6 matching bases. Trimming left V 6 bases short and J 2 bases short, with 14 bases between. The CDR3 length is 14 residues. Germline CDR1 reads MNHEY; CDR2 reads SMNVEV (reference sequence). CDR3 residues: CASSKPGQTYEQYF. The CDR3 DNA sequence: TGTGCCAGCAGCAAACCGGGACAAACCTACGAGCAGTACTTC.

As regards this clone: Its ends do not fully match the called genes, so a read error is possible. V gene TRBV5-1 combines with J gene TRBJ1-6, with 10 bases aligning to TRBD1. Germline CDR1 reads SGHRS; CDR2 reads YFSETQ. The CDR3 is 15 amino acids. The CDR3 DNA follows: TGCGCCAGCAGCTTGGGCGGGACAGGGGATTCAGCCCTCCACTTT. Translating gives CASSLGGTGDSALHF. Filled out from reference TRBV5-1 and TRBJ1-6, the complete variable domain reads KAGVTQTPRYLIKTRGQQVTLSCSPISGHRSVSWYQQTPGQGLQFLFEYFSETQRNKGNFPGRFSGRQFSNSRSEMNVSTLELGDSALYLCASSLGGTGDSALHFGNGTRLTVT.

The chain combines TRBV2 with TRBJ1-3; the D is unclear. Trimming stripped 8 bases from V and 0 bases from J, with 17 bases between. Germline CDR1 and CDR2: SNHLY and FYNNEI. The CDR3 consists of 16 residues. In DNA form, the CDR3 reads TGTGCCAGCTTACCCGAGGCCCACTCCTCTGGAAACACCATATATTTT. Translated, it gives CASLPEAHSSGNTIYF.

The rearrangement joins TRBV5-6 to TRBJ2-5; D may be TRBD2 (5 bases). This CDR3 region has 14 residues. V lost 4 bases, J lost 5 bases, and 15 bases lay in between. The V gene's germline CDR1 is SGHDT and CDR2 YYEEEE. The CDR3: CASSRRAPRETQYF. Written as DNA, the CDR3 is TGTGCCAGCAGCCGGCGGGCCCCAAGGGAGACCCAGTACTTC.

The rearrangement links TRBV11-2 to TRBJ1-2; D is unclear. Germline V gene sequence: CDR1 SGHAT, CDR2 FQNNGV. The germline V and J ends were trimmed by 2 bases and 2 bases, with 9 bases remaining between them. The CDR3 contains 14 residues. This CDR3 is CASSLSNSNYGYTF. CDR3 coding DNA: TGTGCCAGCAGCTTATCGAACTCGAACTATGGCTACACCTTC.

V usage is TRBV11-1 and J usage is TRBJ2-5; D is undetermined. V dropped 5 bases and J dropped 1 base, with 8 bases sitting between them. The CDR3 contains 13 residues. CDR1 and CDR2 (germline): SGHAT, FQDESV (reference sequence). The DNA of the CDR3 is TGTGCCAGCAGCCCGCGGATCCAAGAGACCCAGTACTTC. This encodes CASSPRIQETQYF.

This sequence joins TRBV6-6 and TRBJ2-5; the match to TRBD2 covers 7 bases. The end of the DNA aligns better with TRBJ2-7, so the J call may be wrong. The germline gives CDR1 MNHNY, CDR2 SVGAGI (reference sequence). The CDR3 consists of 15 residues. In nucleotides, the CDR3 is TGTGCCAGCAGTTCCCCCGGGGGGTTCTCCTACGAGCAGTACTTC. It specifies CASSSPGGFSYEQYF.

This chain uses TRBV4-1 with TRBJ2-3; unclear D gene. The V end was cut by 1 base, the J end by 2 bases, with 4 bases between. This CDR3 comprises 13 residues. Per germline, CDR1 MGHRA and CDR2 YSYEKL. The CDR3 sequence is CASSQGATDTQYF. The CDR3 DNA sequence: TGCGCCAGCAGCCAAGGAGCCACAGATACGCAGTATTTT.